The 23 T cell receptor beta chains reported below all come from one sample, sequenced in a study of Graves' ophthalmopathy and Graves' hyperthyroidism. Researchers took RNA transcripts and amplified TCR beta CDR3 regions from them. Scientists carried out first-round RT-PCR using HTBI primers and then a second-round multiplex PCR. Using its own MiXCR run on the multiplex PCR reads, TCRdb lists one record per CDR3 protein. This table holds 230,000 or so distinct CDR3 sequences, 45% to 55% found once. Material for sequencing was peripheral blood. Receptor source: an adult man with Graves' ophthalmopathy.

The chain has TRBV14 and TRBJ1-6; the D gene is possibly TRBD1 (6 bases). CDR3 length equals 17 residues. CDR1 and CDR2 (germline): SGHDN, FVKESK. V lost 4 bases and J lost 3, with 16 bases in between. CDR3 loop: CASSPVYRDIYNSPLHF. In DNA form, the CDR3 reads TGTGCCAGCAGCCCCGTGTATCGGGACATCTATAATTCACCCCTCCACTTT.

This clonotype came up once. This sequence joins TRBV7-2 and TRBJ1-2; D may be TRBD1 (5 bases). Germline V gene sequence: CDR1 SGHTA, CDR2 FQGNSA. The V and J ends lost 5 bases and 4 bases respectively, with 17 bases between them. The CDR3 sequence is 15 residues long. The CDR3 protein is CASSEIREMGYGYTF. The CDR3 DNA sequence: TGTGCCAGCAGCGAGATCAGGGAAATGGGCTATGGCTACACCTTC. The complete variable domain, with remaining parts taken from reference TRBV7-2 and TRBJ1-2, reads GAGVSQSPSNKVTEKGKDVELRCDPISGHTALYWYRQSLGQGLEFLIYFQGNSAPDKSGLPSDRFSAERTGGSVSTLTIQRTQQEDSAVYLCASSEIREMGYGYTFGSGTRLTVV.

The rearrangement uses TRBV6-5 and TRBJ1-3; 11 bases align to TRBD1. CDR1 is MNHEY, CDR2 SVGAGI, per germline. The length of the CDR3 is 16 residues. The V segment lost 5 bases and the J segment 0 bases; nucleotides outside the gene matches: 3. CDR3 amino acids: CASSHGTGGSGNTIYF. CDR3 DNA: TGTGCCAGCAGTCACGGGACAGGGGGCTCTGGAAACACCATATATTTT.

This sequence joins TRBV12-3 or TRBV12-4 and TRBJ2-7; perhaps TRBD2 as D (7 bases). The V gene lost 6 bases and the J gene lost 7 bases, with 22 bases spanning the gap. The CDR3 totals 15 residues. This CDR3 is CASSLVGGGPMEQYF. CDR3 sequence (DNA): TGTGCCAGCAGCTTGGTCGGCGGGGGCCCCATGGAGCAGTACTTC.

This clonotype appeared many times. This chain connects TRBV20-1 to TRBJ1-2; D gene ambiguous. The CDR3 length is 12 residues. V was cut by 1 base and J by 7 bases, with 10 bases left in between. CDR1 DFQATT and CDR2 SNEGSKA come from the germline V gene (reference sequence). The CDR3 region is CSARVGGGGYTF. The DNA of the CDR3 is TGCAGTGCTAGAGTGGGAGGCGGTGGCTACACCTTC.

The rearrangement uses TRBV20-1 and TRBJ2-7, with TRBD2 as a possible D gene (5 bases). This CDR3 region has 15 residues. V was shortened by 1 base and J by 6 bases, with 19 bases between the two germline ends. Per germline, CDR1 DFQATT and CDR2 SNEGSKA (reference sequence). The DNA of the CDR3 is TGCAGTGCTAGAGTTCCCGAGGGAACGGCGGCCGAGCAGTACTTC. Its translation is CSARVPEGTAAEQYF.

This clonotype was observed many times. CDR3 sequence reads: CASSLGTENQPQHF. CDR3 in DNA: TGTGCCAGCAGCTTAGGGACGGAGAATCAGCCCCAGCATTTT. This chain links TRBV7-2 with TRBJ1-5, with D unclear. This CDR3 comprises 14 residues. V shed 1 base and J shed 4 bases, with 8 bases lying between them. Per the germline V gene, CDR1 is SGHTA and CDR2 is FQGNSA.

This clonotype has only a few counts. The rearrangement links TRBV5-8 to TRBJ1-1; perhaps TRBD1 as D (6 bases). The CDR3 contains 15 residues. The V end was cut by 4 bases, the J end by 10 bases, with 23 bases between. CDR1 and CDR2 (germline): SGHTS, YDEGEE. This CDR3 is CASSTRQAPLIGAFF. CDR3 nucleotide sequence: TGTGCCAGCAGCACCCGACAGGCTCCCCTGATAGGAGCTTTCTTT.

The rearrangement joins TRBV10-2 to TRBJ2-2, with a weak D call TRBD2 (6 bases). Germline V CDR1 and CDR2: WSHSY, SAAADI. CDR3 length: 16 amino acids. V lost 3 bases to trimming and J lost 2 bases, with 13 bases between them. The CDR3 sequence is CASSDWGGTNTGELFF. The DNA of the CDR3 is TGCGCCAGCAGTGATTGGGGCGGGACTAACACCGGGGAGCTGTTTTTT.

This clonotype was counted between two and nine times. The CDR3 reads CASSGGRGPYGYTF. CDR3 sequence (DNA): TGTGCCAGCAGTGGGGGGAGGGGGCCCTATGGCTACACCTTC. V and J are TRBV25-1 and TRBJ1-2, with TRBD1 matching over 7 bases. The CDR3 loop spans 14 amino acids. Germline CDR1 reads MGHDK; CDR2 reads SYGVNS. V shed 4 bases and J 4 bases; nucleotides not matched to a gene: 6.

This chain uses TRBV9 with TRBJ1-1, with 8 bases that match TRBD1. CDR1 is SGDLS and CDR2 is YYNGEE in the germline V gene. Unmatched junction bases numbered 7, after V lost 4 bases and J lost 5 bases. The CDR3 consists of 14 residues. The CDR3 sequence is CASSQGQGKTEAFF. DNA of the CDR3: TGTGCCAGCAGCCAAGGACAGGGAAAGACTGAAGCTTTCTTT.

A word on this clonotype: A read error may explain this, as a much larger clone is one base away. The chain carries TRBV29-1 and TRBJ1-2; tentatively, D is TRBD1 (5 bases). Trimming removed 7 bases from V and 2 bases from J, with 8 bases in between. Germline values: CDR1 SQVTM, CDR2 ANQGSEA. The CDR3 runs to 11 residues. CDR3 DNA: TGCAGCGCCGGGGGGAACTATGGCTACACCTTC. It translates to CSAGGNYGYTF. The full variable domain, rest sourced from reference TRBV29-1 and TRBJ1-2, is SAVISQKPSRDICQRGTSLTIQCQVDSQVTMMFWYRQQPGQSLTLIATANQGSEATYESGFVIDKFPISRPNLTFSTLTVSNMSPEDSSIYLCSAGGNYGYTFGSGTRLTVV.

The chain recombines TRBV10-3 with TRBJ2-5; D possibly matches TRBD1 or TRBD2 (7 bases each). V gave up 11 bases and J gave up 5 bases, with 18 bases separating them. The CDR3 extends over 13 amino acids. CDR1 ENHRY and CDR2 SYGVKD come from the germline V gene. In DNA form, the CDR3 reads TGTGCCTCCTGGGAGGGGGCCGGGGAGACCCAGTACTTC. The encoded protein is CASWEGAGETQYF.

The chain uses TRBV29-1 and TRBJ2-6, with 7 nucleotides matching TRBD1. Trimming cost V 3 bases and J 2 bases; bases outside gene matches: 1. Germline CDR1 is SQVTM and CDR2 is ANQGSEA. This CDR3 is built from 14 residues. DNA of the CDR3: TGCAGCGTTGAGGGGACAGCTGGGGCCAACGTCCTGACTTTC. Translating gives CSVEGTAGANVLTF.

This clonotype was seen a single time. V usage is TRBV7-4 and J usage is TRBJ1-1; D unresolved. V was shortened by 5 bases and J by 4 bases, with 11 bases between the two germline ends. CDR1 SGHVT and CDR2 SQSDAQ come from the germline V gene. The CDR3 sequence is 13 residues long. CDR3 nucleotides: TGTGCCAGCAGCCCCTCACCAGGCACTGAAGCTTTCTTT. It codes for CASSPSPGTEAFF.

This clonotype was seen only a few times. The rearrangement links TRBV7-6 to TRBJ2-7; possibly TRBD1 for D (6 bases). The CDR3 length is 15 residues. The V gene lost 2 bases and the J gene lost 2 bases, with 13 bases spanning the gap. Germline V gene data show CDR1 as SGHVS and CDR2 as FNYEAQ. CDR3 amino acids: CASSLRQQGPYEQYF. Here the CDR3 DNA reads TGTGCCAGCAGCTTAAGACAGCAGGGGCCCTACGAGCAGTACTTC.

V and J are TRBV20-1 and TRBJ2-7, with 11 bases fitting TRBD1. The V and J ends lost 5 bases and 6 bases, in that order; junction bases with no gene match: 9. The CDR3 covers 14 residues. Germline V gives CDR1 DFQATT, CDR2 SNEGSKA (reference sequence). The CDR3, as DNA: TGCAGTGCTGTATCCGGGACAGGGGGAGGCGAGCAGTACTTC. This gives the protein CSAVSGTGGGEQYF.

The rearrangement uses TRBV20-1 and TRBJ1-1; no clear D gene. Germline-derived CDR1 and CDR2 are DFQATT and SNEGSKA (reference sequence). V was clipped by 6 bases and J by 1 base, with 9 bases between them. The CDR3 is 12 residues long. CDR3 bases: TGCAGTGCCGCGACACCGAACACTGAAGCTTTCTTT. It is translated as CSAATPNTEAFF.

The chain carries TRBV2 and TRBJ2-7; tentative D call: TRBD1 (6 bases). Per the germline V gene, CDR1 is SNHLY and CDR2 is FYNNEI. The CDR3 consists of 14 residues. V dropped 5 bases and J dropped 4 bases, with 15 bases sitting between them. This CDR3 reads CASSRRTESYEQYF. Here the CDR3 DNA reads TGTGCCAGCAGTCGCCGGACAGAAAGTTACGAGCAGTACTTC. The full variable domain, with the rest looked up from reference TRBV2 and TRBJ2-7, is EPEVTQTPSHQVTQMGQEVILRCVPISNHLYFYWYRQILGQKVEFLVSFYNNEISEKSEIFDDQFSVERPDGSNFTLKIRSTKLEDSAMYFCASSRRTESYEQYFGPGTRLTVT.

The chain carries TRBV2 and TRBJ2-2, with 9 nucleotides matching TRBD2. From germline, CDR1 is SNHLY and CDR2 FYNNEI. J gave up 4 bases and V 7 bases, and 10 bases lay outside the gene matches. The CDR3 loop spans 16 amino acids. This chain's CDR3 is CASTLGASGATGELFF. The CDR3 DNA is TGTGCCAGCACTCTCGGGGCTAGCGGGGCCACCGGGGAGCTGTTTTTT.

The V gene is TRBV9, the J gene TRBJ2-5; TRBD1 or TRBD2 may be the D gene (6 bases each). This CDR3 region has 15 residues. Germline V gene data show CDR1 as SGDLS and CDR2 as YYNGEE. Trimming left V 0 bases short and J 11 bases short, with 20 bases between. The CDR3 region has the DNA TGTGCCAGCAGCGTAGGGGGCAGCGCTACGGGGGCGCAGTACTTC. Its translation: CASSVGGSATGAQYF.

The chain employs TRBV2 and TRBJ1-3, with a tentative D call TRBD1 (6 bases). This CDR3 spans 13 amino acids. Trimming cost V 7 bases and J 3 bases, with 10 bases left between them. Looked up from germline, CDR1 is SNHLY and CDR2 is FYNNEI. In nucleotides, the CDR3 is TGTGCCAGCACCCAGGGGTATGGAAACACCATATATTTT. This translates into CASTQGYGNTIYF.

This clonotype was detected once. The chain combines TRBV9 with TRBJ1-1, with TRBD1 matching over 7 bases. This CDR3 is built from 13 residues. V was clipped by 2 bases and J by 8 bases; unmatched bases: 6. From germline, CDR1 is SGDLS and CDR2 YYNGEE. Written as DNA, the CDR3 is TGTGCCAGCAGCGTTGACAGGGAACGGGAAGCTTTCTTT. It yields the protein CASSVDREREAFF. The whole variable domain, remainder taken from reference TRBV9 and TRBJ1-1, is DSGVTQTPKHLITATGQRVTLRCSPRSGDLSVYWYQQSLDQGLQFLIQYYNGEERAKGNILERFSAQQFPDLHSELNLSSLELGDSALYFCASSVDREREAFFGQGTRLTVV.